Presented here are 22 T cell receptor beta chains from one specimen sequenced in a study of shared clonotypes between healthy human individuals. Clones were sequenced by immunoSEQ multiplex PCR, and TCRdb holds only the in-frame ones, with some missing. In the table there are fewer than 1.4 million clones, around 78% of which are singletons. Material for sequencing was memory CD4+ T cells from PBMCs. Stated subset: CD45RA-negative fraction. These receptors were obtained from a man between 18 and 29 years old in good health. Some clones in this sample may be carry-over from other donors' samples.

The chain carries TRBV4-2 and TRBJ2-3, with TRBD1 matching over 7 bases. Germline V gives CDR1 LGHNA, CDR2 YNFKEQ. With V trimmed by 2 bases and J by 5 bases, 4 bases remained unmatched. CDR3 length equals 14 residues. The CDR3 nucleotides read TGTGCCAGCAGCCAAAGACAGGGCGAAGATACGCAGTATTTT. This sequence encodes CASSQRQGEDTQYF.

The chain uses TRBV27 and TRBJ1-4; D is perhaps TRBD1 (5 bases). V was trimmed by 5 bases and J by 6 bases, leaving 13 bases between them. The CDR3 is 14 amino acids. Germline values: CDR1 MNHEY, CDR2 SMNVEV (reference sequence). The CDR3 DNA reads as TGTGCCAGCAGTCCCAGGGAATTTTATGAAAAACTGTTTTTT. Protein product: CASSPREFYEKLFF. The variable domain in full, with the rest retrieved from reference TRBV27 and TRBJ1-4, is EAQVTQNPRYLITVTGKKLTVTCSQNMNHEYMSWYRQDPGLGLRQIYYSMNVEVTDKGDVPEGYKVSRKEKRNFPLILESPSPNQTSLYFCASSPREFYEKLFFGSGTQLSVL.

The genes are TRBV5-1 and TRBJ2-5; tentative D call: TRBD2 (5 bases). This CDR3 contains 13 residues. V lost 3 bases to trimming and J lost 3 bases, with 9 bases between them. Germline V gene sequence: CDR1 SGHRS, CDR2 YFSETQ. The CDR3 region is CASSWRVEETQYF. Here the CDR3 DNA reads TGCGCCAGCAGCTGGCGGGTTGAAGAGACCCAGTACTTC.

The genes are TRBV10-3 and TRBJ1-4, with 9 bases matching TRBD1. CDR3 length: 18 residues. V shed 4 bases, J shed 3 bases, and the junction held 12 bases outside the gene matches. From germline, CDR1 is ENHRY and CDR2 SYGVKD. The CDR3 nucleotides are TGTGCCATCAGTGCCCGGGACAGGGTTGAGGCGGCTAATGAAAAACTGTTTTTT. It specifies CAISARDRVEAANEKLFF.

V usage is TRBV7-2 and J usage is TRBJ1-2; D unclear. This CDR3 contains 13 residues. Germline V CDR1 and CDR2: SGHTA, FQGNSA. Trimming cost V 1 base and J 5 bases, with 8 bases left between them. The CDR3 DNA sequence: TGTGCCAGCAGCTTAGGGCAGTCTTATGGCTACACCTTC. Protein sequence: CASSLGQSYGYTF.

The chain uses TRBV7-2 and TRBJ1-5, with D uncertain. Germline V gene lookup returns CDR1 SGHTA and CDR2 FQGNSA. V was pared by 0 bases and J by 2 bases, with 8 bases between. This CDR3 contains 15 residues. This CDR3 is CASSLAGMGNQPQHF. CDR3 DNA: TGTGCCAGCAGCTTAGCAGGGATGGGCAATCAGCCCCAGCATTTT.

This clone was detected a few times. The chain has TRBV21-1 and TRBJ1-1. TRBV21-1 is reported as a pseudogene. The CDR3 contains 13 residues. The CDR3 sequence: CASSLWGSTEAFF. CDR3 in DNA: TGTGCCAGCAGCCTATGGGGGAGCACTGAAGCTTTCTTT.

The rearrangement links TRBV5-6 to TRBJ1-1; weak D call: TRBD1 (5 bases). CDR1 and CDR2 from the germline V gene are SGHDT and YYEEEE. This CDR3 is built from 13 residues. Trimming took 3 bases from V and 4 from J, leaving 10 bases between them. The CDR3 reads CASSSLGGTEAFF. Written as DNA, the CDR3 is TGTGCCAGCAGCTCGTTGGGGGGCACTGAAGCTTTCTTT.

This chain links TRBV2 with TRBJ2-5; 10 positions match TRBD2. J gave up 6 bases and V 4 bases, and 5 bases lay outside the gene matches. Per germline, CDR1 SNHLY and CDR2 FYNNEI. The CDR3 extends over 14 amino acids. The CDR3 nucleotides read TGTGCCAGCAGTGGGACTAGCGGCACCCAGACCCAGTACTTC. This codes for CASSGTSGTQTQYF.

The chain combines TRBV7-7 with TRBJ2-1; D is possibly TRBD2 (5 bases). V was trimmed by 5 bases and J by 6 bases, leaving 14 bases between them. Germline V CDR1 and CDR2: SSHAT, FNYEAQ (reference sequence). The CDR3 contains 14 residues. The CDR3, as DNA: TGTGCCAGCAGCCCGGGGTCGTACGGCAATGAGCAGTTCTTC. Amino acids: CASSPGSYGNEQFF. Full variable domain (remainder filled in from reference TRBV7-7 and TRBJ2-1): GAGVSQSPRYKVTKRGQDVTLRCDPISSHATLYWYQQALGQGPEFLTYFNYEAQPDKSGLPSDRFSAERPEGSISTLTIQRTEQRDSAMYRCASSPGSYGNEQFFGPGTRLTVL.

In its sample, this clone was seen many times. V and J are TRBV2 and TRBJ1-4; TRBD1 matches 8 bases. From germline, CDR1 is SNHLY and CDR2 FYNNEI. The CDR3 length is 15 residues. Losses at the gene ends were 6 bases for V and 8 bases for J; bases not matched to a gene: 11. CDR3 in amino acids: CASRVRAGGREKLFF. DNA for the CDR3: TGTGCCAGCAGGGTTCGGGCAGGGGGCCGCGAAAAACTGTTTTTT. The full variable domain, in which reference TRBV2 and TRBJ1-4 provide the parts outside the CDR3, is EPEVTQTPSHQVTQMGQEVILRCVPISNHLYFYWYRQILGQKVEFLVSFYNNEISEKSEIFDDQFSVERPDGSNFTLKIRSTKLEDSAMYFCASRVRAGGREKLFFGSGTQLSVL.

The chain couples TRBV15 to TRBJ2-7, with TRBD1 as a possible D gene (5 bases). V lost 0 bases, J lost 0 bases, and 12 bases lay in between. The CDR3 extends over 16 amino acids. Germline values: CDR1 LNHNV, CDR2 YYDKDF (reference sequence). This CDR3 reads CATSRDRTGGSYEQYF. The CDR3 nucleotides are TGTGCCACCAGCAGAGATCGAACAGGTGGCTCCTACGAGCAGTACTTC.

This clone is a singleton in its sample. V is TRBV10-3 and J is TRBJ2-2; 10 positions match TRBD1. CDR3 size: 14 residues. V dropped 8 bases and J dropped 6; count of bases not matched to a gene: 6. Germline V gene lookup returns CDR1 ENHRY and CDR2 SYGVKD. This CDR3 reads CAIRGQGHPGELFF. The CDR3 DNA reads as TGTGCCATCCGGGGACAGGGGCACCCCGGGGAGCTGTTTTTT.

The chain couples TRBV29-1 to TRBJ2-1; 9 nucleotides agree with TRBD1. J gave up 1 base and V 2 bases, and 3 bases lay outside the gene matches. This CDR3 spans 15 amino acids. CDR1 is SQVTM, CDR2 ANQGSEA, per germline. In nucleotides, the CDR3 is TGCAGCGTTGAATCCGGACAGGGGTCCTACAATGAGCAGTTCTTC. This gives the protein CSVESGQGSYNEQFF.

The chain uses TRBV28 and TRBJ1-2; D unresolved. Germline loops: CDR1 MDHEN, CDR2 SYDVKM. The CDR3 has 15 amino acids. V dropped 5 bases and J dropped 0 bases, with 13 bases sitting between them. The DNA for the CDR3 is TGTGCCAGCAGTCGTCAGCAGTGGCCTAACTATGGCTACACCTTC. Its protein is CASSRQQWPNYGYTF.

This sequence joins TRBV5-4 and TRBJ2-3; TRBD1 is a possible D gene (7 bases). This CDR3 spans 15 amino acids. The V gene lost 3 bases and the J gene lost 4 bases, with 15 bases spanning the gap. CDR1 SGHNT and CDR2 YYREEE come from the germline V gene (reference sequence). Here the CDR3 reads CASSSPTGEADTQYF. The CDR3 nucleotides are TGTGCCAGCAGCTCACCAACAGGGGAGGCAGATACGCAGTATTTT.

V is TRBV11-2 and J is TRBJ2-7; 8 nucleotides align to TRBD1. The V and J ends lost 4 bases and 4 bases, in that order; junction bases with no gene match: 9. Germline CDR1 and CDR2: SGHAT and FQNNGV. This CDR3 region has 15 residues. CDR3 amino acids: CASSSLHRGSYEQYF. DNA for the CDR3: TGTGCCAGCAGCTCTTTACACAGGGGGAGTTACGAGCAGTACTTC.

In DNA, the CDR3 is TGTGCCAGTAGTCCCAGGACTAGCTTTGTTTCAGATACGCAGTATTTT. It yields the protein CASSPRTSFVSDTQYF. The chain combines TRBV19 with TRBJ2-3; 8 bases match TRBD2. Germline V lookup: CDR1 LNHDA, CDR2 SQIVND (reference sequence). This CDR3 spans 16 amino acids. J lost 4 bases, V lost 5 bases, and 11 bases had no gene match.

This clone was observed at least ten times. In the same sample, other DNA sequences code for this CDR3. This chain connects TRBV28 to TRBJ1-1; D not resolved. Trimming removed 5 bases at V and 0 bases at J, with 4 bases between. The CDR3 sequence is 12 residues long. CDR1 and CDR2 from the germline V gene are MDHEN and SYDVKM. CDR3 sequence reads: CASSTLNTEAFF. CDR3 DNA: TGTGCCAGCAGTACGCTGAACACTGAAGCTTTCTTT.

This clone was seen at least ten times. The rearrangement uses TRBV28 and TRBJ2-1; 9 bases map to TRBD2. Germline values: CDR1 MDHEN, CDR2 SYDVKM. V shed 2 bases, J shed 4 bases, and the junction held 12 bases outside the gene matches. The CDR3 has 18 residues. This chain's CDR3 is CASSLTSGLLRGYNEQFF. DNA of the CDR3: TGTGCCAGCAGTTTAACTAGCGGGTTACTCCGAGGTTACAATGAGCAGTTCTTC.

J is TRBJ2-1 and V is TRBV11-3; 8 nucleotides match TRBD1. Trimming took 3 bases from V and 0 from J; bases not matched to a gene: 4. The germline V gene encodes CDR1 SGHNT and CDR2 YENEEA. The CDR3 is 16 residues long. This CDR3 is CASSLSGTGSYNEQFF. The CDR3 DNA reads TGTGCCAGCAGCTTGTCCGGGACAGGCTCCTACAATGAGCAGTTCTTC.

This clone has a handful of counts. This chain connects TRBV11-2 to TRBJ2-5; 10 bases are a match to TRBD2. The CDR3 totals 16 residues. V shed 4 bases, J shed 4 bases, and the junction held 9 bases outside the gene matches. Germline loops: CDR1 SGHAT, CDR2 FQNNGV. The CDR3 DNA is TGTGCCAGCAGCTCCCCTATAGCGGGAGGTTTAGAGACCCAGTACTTC. This sequence encodes CASSSPIAGGLETQYF.